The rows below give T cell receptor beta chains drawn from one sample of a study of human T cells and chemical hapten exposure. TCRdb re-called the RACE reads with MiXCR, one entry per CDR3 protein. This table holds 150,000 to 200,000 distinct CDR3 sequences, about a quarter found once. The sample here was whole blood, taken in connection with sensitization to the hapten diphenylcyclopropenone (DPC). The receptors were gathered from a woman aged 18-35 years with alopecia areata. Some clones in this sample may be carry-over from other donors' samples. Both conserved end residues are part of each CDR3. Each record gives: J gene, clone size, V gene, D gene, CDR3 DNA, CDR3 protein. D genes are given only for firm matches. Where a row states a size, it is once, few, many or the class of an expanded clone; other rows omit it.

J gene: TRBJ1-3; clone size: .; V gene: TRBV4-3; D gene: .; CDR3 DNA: TGCGCCAGCAGTCTCAAGATCGCGGGTTCTTCTGGAAACACCATATATTTT; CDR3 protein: CASSLKIAGSSGNTIYF
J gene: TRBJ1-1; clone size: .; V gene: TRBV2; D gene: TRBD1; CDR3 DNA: TGTGCCAGCAGTGCGACAGGGGGCCGGAACACTGAAGCTTTCTTT; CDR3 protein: CASSATGGRNTEAFF
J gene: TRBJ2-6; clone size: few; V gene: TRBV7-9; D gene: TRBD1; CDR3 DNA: TGTGCCAGCAGCCTTTGGGGACAGGCCCCCTCTGGGGCCAACGTCCTGACTTTC; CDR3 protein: CASSLWGQAPSGANVLTF
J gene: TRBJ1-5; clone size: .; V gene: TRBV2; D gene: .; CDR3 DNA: TGTGCCAGCACTCCCGGAGGAGGGCAGCCCCAGCATTTT; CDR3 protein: CASTPGGGQPQHF
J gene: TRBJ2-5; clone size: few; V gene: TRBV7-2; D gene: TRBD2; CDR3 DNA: TGTGCCAGCAGCCGGACTAGCGGGAGCGAGACCCAGTACTTC; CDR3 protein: CASSRTSGSETQYF
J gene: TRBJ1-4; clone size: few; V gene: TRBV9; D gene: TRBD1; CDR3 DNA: TGTGCCAGCAGCGTAGAGGCAGGGACAGATGAAAAACTGTTTTTT; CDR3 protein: CASSVEAGTDEKLFF
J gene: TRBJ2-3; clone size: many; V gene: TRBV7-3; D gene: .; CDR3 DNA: TGTGCCAGCAGCTTAATCGCGGCGGATCGCACAGATACGCAGTATTTT; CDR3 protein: CASSLIAADRTDTQYF
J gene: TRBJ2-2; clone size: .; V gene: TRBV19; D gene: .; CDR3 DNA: TGTGCCAGTAGTGTGGTGACAGCGAACACCGGGGAGCTGTTTTTT; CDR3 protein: CASSVVTANTGELFF
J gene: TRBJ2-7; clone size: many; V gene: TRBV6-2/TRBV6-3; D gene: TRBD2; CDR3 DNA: TGTGCCAGCAGTCTTCTAGCGGGGGCCTACGAGCAGTACTTC; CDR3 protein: CASSLLAGAYEQYF
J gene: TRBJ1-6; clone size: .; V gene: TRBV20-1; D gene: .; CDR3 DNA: TGCAGTGCTACCGGACAGCCTAATTCACCCCTCCACTTT; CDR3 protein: CSATGQPNSPLHF